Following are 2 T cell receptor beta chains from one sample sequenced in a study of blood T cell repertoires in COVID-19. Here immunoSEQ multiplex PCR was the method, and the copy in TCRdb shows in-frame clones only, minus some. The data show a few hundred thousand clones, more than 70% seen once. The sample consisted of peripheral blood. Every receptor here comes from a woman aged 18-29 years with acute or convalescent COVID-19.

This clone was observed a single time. CDR3 in DNA: TGTGCCAGCAGCTCACTCACCGGGGAGCTGTTTTTT. Translated, it gives CASSSLTGELFF. This rearrangement joins TRBV13 to TRBJ2-2; D not resolved. CDR1 PRHDT and CDR2 FYEKMQ come from the germline V gene (reference sequence). The CDR3 loop spans 12 amino acids. V was clipped by 4 bases and J by 4 bases, with 4 bases between them.

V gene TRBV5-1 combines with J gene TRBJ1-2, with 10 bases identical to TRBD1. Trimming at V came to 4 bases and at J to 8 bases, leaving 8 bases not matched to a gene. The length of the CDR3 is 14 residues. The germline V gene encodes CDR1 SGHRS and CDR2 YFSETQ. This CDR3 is CASSGAGTGDGYTF. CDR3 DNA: TGCGCCAGCAGCGGCGCCGGGACAGGGGACGGCTACACCTTC.